The 28 T cell receptor beta chains presented below share a single source sample, sequenced in a study of cytomegalovirus exposure and HLA in healthy donors. PCR amplification relied on 60 Vbeta primers (plus 13 Jbeta primers). The assay was immunoSEQ multiplex PCR, and TCRdb's table has in-frame clones only and misses some. The table records about 130,000 clones, 75% to 85% of them present only once. Specimen: PBMCs. Receptors were obtained from a girl between 2 and 10 years old in good health and CMV-seronegative.

The gene calls are TRBV4-1 and TRBJ2-4; no clear D gene. This CDR3 comprises 16 residues. The V end lost 5 bases, the J end lost 0 bases, and 14 bases lay between the germline ends. Germline V lookup: CDR1 MGHRA, CDR2 YSYEKL. The CDR3 loop reads CASSFPGSVAKNIQYF. The CDR3 DNA reads TGCGCCAGCAGCTTCCCCGGTTCCGTAGCCAAAAACATTCAGTACTTC.

This clone occurred once. The genes are TRBV2 and TRBJ1-4; D may be TRBD1 (5 bases). Germline V lookup: CDR1 SNHLY, CDR2 FYNNEI. V gave up 7 bases and J gave up 5 bases, with 17 bases separating them. The CDR3 runs to 15 residues. Here the CDR3 reads CASNTPTGGNEKLFF. DNA for the CDR3: TGTGCCAGCAATACTCCGACCGGGGGGAATGAAAAACTGTTTTTT.

The chain links TRBV21-1 to TRBJ2-5; the DNA was not compared with TRBD2, the D call given in the table. TRBV21-1 is a pseudogene locus. The CDR3 has 12 amino acids. The CDR3 protein is CASLGGLETQYF. CDR3 bases: TGTGCCAGCCTCGGGGGTTTGGAGACCCAGTACTTC.

The rearrangement joins TRBV19 to TRBJ1-2; the D is unclear. Germline V gives CDR1 LNHDA, CDR2 SQIVND (reference sequence). The V and J ends lost 5 bases and 5 bases respectively, with 12 bases between them. The CDR3 is 13 amino acids. The CDR3 nucleotides read TGTGCCAGTAGTTACAGAAGCCTTTATGGCTACACCTTC. Translation gives CASSYRSLYGYTF.

This chain joins TRBV4-2 and TRBJ2-7; D perhaps matches TRBD2 (5 bases). CDR1 is LGHNA, CDR2 YNFKEQ, per germline. The V and J ends lost 0 bases and 6 bases respectively, with 15 bases between them. The CDR3 runs to 15 residues. The CDR3 reads CASSQDGFGVSEQYF. CDR3 DNA sequence: TGTGCCAGCAGCCAAGATGGTTTCGGGGTAAGCGAGCAGTACTTC.

This clone was seen only once. J is TRBJ1-5 and V is TRBV6-1; D possibly corresponds to TRBD1 (5 bases). V lost 3 bases, J lost 4 bases, and 10 bases lay in between. Germline CDR1 is MNHNS and CDR2 is SASEGT. The CDR3 spans 14 residues. Written as DNA, the CDR3 is TGTGCCAGCAGTGATTCAGGGAAAAATCAGCCCCAGCATTTT. Translating gives CASSDSGKNQPQHF.

The chain is built from TRBV19 and TRBJ1-2, with 8 bases lining up with TRBD1. CDR1 and CDR2 from the germline V gene are LNHDA and SQIVND (reference sequence). V lost 6 bases to trimming and J lost 3 bases; unmatched junction nucleotides: 9. The CDR3 is 15 amino acids. In DNA, the CDR3 is TGTGCCAGTAGCCCTCTCTCGACAGGGGACTATGGCTACACCTTC. It encodes CASSPLSTGDYGYTF. The whole variable domain, filled in from reference TRBV19 and TRBJ1-2, reads DGGITQSPKYLFRKEGQNVTLSCEQNLNHDAMYWYRQDPGQGLRLIYYSQIVNDFQKGDIAEGYSVSREKKESFPLTVTSAQKNPTAFYLCASSPLSTGDYGYTFGSGTRLTVV.

The chain has TRBV6-1 and TRBJ2-3; a possible D gene is TRBD1 (7 bases). The CDR3 is 15 residues long. V lost 3 bases and J 4 bases, leaving 14 bases between the germline ends. Germline V gene data show CDR1 as MNHNS and CDR2 as SASEGT. For the CDR3, the DNA is TGTGCCAGCAGTGAGACCAGGGGGGAGGCAGATACGCAGTATTTT. It is translated as CASSETRGEADTQYF.

The chain carries TRBV5-8 and TRBJ2-2, with TRBD1 as a possible D gene (6 bases). The CDR3 length is 16 residues. Germline assignment: CDR1 SGHTS and CDR2 YDEGEE. V lost 1 base and J 5 bases, leaving 15 bases between the germline ends. CDR3 bases: TGTGCCAGCAGCTTGTCGGCAGGGGTACGGACCGGGGAGCTGTTTTTT. It encodes CASSLSAGVRTGELFF.

V and J are TRBV19 and TRBJ1-1; perhaps TRBD1 as D (5 bases). This CDR3 has 15 residues. Deletions cut 5 bases from V and 2 bases from J, with 15 bases between. Germline V gene sequence: CDR1 LNHDA, CDR2 SQIVND (reference sequence). Here the CDR3 reads CASSPGLVINTEAFF. The CDR3 DNA reads as TGTGCCAGTAGTCCAGGGTTGGTGATAAACACTGAAGCTTTCTTT.

This chain connects TRBV9 to TRBJ2-3; no clear D gene. This CDR3 has 14 residues. Trimming shortened V by 0 bases and J by 2 bases, and 7 bases separated the two germline ends. Germline V gene data show CDR1 as SGDLS and CDR2 as YYNGEE. This CDR3 reads CASSVAGATDTQYF. CDR3 coding DNA: TGTGCCAGCAGCGTAGCGGGTGCCACAGATACGCAGTATTTT. Looking up the rest from reference TRBV9 and TRBJ2-3 gives the full variable domain: DSGVTQTPKHLITATGQRVTLRCSPRSGDLSVYWYQQSLDQGLQFLIQYYNGEERAKGNILERFSAQQFPDLHSELNLSSLELGDSALYFCASSVAGATDTQYFGPGTRLTVL.

V is TRBV18 and J is TRBJ2-5; D call uncertain. Germline-derived CDR1 and CDR2 are KGHSH and LQKENI. This CDR3 has 14 amino acids. The ends were cut back, 1 base at V and 1 base at J, with 7 bases in the middle. The DNA of the CDR3 is TGTGCCAGCTCACCACGGGCAGGCCAAGAGACCCAGTACTTC. It translates to CASSPRAGQETQYF. Combining the CDR3 with reference TRBV18 and TRBJ2-5 gives the whole variable domain NAGVMQNPRHLVRRRGQEARLRCSPMKGHSHVYWYRQLPEEGLKFMVYLQKENIIDESGMPKERFSAEFPKEGPSILRIQQVVRGDSAAYFCASSPRAGQETQYFGPGTRLLVL.

The V gene is TRBV27, the J gene TRBJ2-1; 11 nucleotides line up with TRBD2. Germline values: CDR1 MNHEY, CDR2 SMNVEV (reference sequence). V trimming: 2 bases; J trimming: 2 bases; junction bases outside the gene matches: 5. This CDR3 contains 17 residues. CDR3 sequence reads: CASSLRVAGGPYNEQFF. Written as DNA, the CDR3 is TGTGCCAGCAGTTTAAGGGTAGCGGGAGGGCCCTACAATGAGCAGTTCTTC.

The J gene is TRBJ1-2, the V gene TRBV5-6, with D tentatively TRBD1 (6 bases). CDR1 SGHDT and CDR2 YYEEEE come from the germline V gene. Trimming stripped 0 bases from V and 4 bases from J, with 10 bases between. The CDR3 is made up of 14 amino acids. In DNA, the CDR3 is TGTGCCAGCAGCTTGGGGGGGCTCCGCTATGGCTACACCTTC. Translation gives CASSLGGLRYGYTF. Together with reference TRBV5-6 and TRBJ1-2, the CDR3 gives the full variable domain: DAGVTQSPTHLIKTRGQQVTLRCSPKSGHDTVSWYQQALGQGPQFIFQYYEEEERQRGNFPDRFSGHQFPNYSSELNVNALLLGDSALYLCASSLGGLRYGYTFGSGTRLTVV.

This clone was detected once. V gene TRBV2 combines with J gene TRBJ2-7; D may be TRBD2 (5 bases). CDR3 length: 15 amino acids. Germline-derived CDR1 and CDR2 are SNHLY and FYNNEI. The V end lost 2 bases, the J end lost 6 bases, and 17 bases lay between the germline ends. The CDR3 spells CASSESASSGSEQYF. The CDR3 DNA reads as TGTGCCAGCAGTGAAAGTGCTAGCAGCGGCTCCGAGCAGTACTTC.

J is TRBJ2-7 and V is TRBV4-2; 11 nucleotides line up with TRBD2. Per the germline V gene, CDR1 is LGHNA and CDR2 is YNFKEQ. With V trimmed by 6 bases and J by 2 bases, 3 bases remained unmatched. The CDR3 totals 14 residues. The chain's CDR3 is CASSLTSGTYEQYF. The CDR3 bases are TGTGCCAGCAGTTTGACTAGCGGGACCTACGAGCAGTACTTC.

The J gene is TRBJ1-2, the V gene TRBV27; 11 positions match TRBD1. The germline V gene has CDR1 MNHEY and CDR2 SMNVEV (reference sequence). Unmatched junction bases numbered 0, after V lost 2 bases and J lost 4 bases. This CDR3 is built from 14 residues. CDR3 residues: CASSLGTGGYGYTF. In DNA form, the CDR3 reads TGTGCCAGCAGTTTAGGGACAGGGGGCTATGGCTACACCTTC.

The gene calls are TRBV14 and TRBJ2-1; the match to TRBD2 covers 15 bases. Germline assignment: CDR1 SGHDN and CDR2 FVKESK. The CDR3 length is 16 residues. V dropped 7 bases and J dropped 4; count of bases not matched to a gene: 5. CDR3 in DNA: TGTGCCAGCATCAACGGGACTAGCGGGAGGTACAATGAGCAGTTCTTC. It is translated as CASINGTSGRYNEQFF.

The chain carries TRBV2 and TRBJ2-5, with a weak D call TRBD2 (5 bases). Germline values: CDR1 SNHLY, CDR2 FYNNEI. Trimming pared 4 bases from V and 2 bases from J, leaving 8 bases between. The CDR3 is 13 residues long. The CDR3, as DNA: TGTGCCAGCAGTGCCAGCGGACAAGAGACCCAGTACTTC. It yields the protein CASSASGQETQYF.

V is TRBV7-9 and J is TRBJ2-3; 11 positions match TRBD2. CDR3 length equals 16 residues. After removal of 4 bases from V and 4 bases from J, the junction contained 7 bases not matched to a gene. Per germline, CDR1 SEHNR and CDR2 FQNEAQ (reference sequence). CDR3 loop: CASSSTSGRQADTQYF. The CDR3 DNA sequence: TGTGCCAGCAGCTCTACTAGCGGGAGACAGGCAGATACGCAGTATTTT.

This clone was counted once. The chain is built from TRBV28 and TRBJ1-4, with D possibly being TRBD1 (6 bases). Trimming left V 1 base short and J 4 bases short, with 10 bases between. Germline assignment: CDR1 MDHEN and CDR2 SYDVKM. The CDR3 totals 15 residues. The CDR3 sequence is CASSLSGHLNEKLFF. CDR3 coding DNA: TGTGCCAGCAGTTTATCGGGACACCTTAATGAAAAACTGTTTTTT.

The V call is TRBV7-2, the J call TRBJ2-1; a weak D match, TRBD2 (5 bases). The CDR3 has 19 residues. Per germline, CDR1 SGHTA and CDR2 FQGNSA. V was cut by 5 bases and J by 5 bases, with 28 bases left in between. CDR3 loop: CASSQRMPLTRRVDNEQFF. In DNA, the CDR3 is TGTGCCAGCAGCCAACGAATGCCGTTAACTAGGCGGGTTGACAATGAGCAGTTCTTC.

This clone was seen just once. The chain joins TRBV30 to TRBJ1-2; no firm D call. The CDR3 consists of 11 residues. Germline V lookup: CDR1 GTSNPN, CDR2 SVGIG (reference sequence). Trimming stripped 5 bases from V and 8 bases from J, with 12 bases between. The CDR3 loop is CAWGLRRGYTF. The CDR3 coding sequence is TGTGCCTGGGGTTTACGGAGGGGCTACACCTTC.

The rearrangement joins TRBV19 to TRBJ1-5, with D possibly matching TRBD1 (6 bases). V was clipped by 7 bases and J by 0 bases, with 22 bases between them. The CDR3 length is 18 residues. Germline CDR1 reads LNHDA; CDR2 reads SQIVND (reference sequence). CDR3 region: CASTLRGARFSSNQPQHF. CDR3 in DNA: TGTGCCAGTACCCTGCGGGGGGCTCGGTTCTCTAGCAATCAGCCCCAGCATTTT.

The V and J genes are TRBV2 and TRBJ2-7; no definite D call. CDR3 length equals 11 residues. Germline CDR1 SNHLY, CDR2 FYNNEI. Deletions cut 8 bases from V and 5 bases from J, with 10 bases between. The CDR3 is CASGRDDEQYF. The CDR3 nucleotides are TGTGCCAGCGGGCGAGATGACGAGCAGTACTTC.

This sequence joins TRBV4-1 and TRBJ2-5; TRBD1 aligns across 10 bases. Judging by the DNA end, TRBJ2-7 fits better; the J call may be wrong. Per germline, CDR1 MGHRA and CDR2 YSYEKL. The CDR3 runs to 15 residues. The CDR3 protein is CASSAPGQGSYEQYF. The DNA for the CDR3 is TGCGCCAGCAGCGCGCCGGGACAGGGGAGCTACGAGCAGTACTTC.

This chain joins TRBV7-3 and TRBJ2-1; D gene uncertain. The V gene's germline CDR1 is SGHTA and CDR2 FQGTGA. The CDR3 totals 13 residues. The V end was cut by 2 bases, the J end by 5 bases, with 7 bases between. The CDR3 protein is CASSLYSNNEQFF. In DNA, the CDR3 is TGTGCCAGCAGCTTATACAGCAACAATGAGCAGTTCTTC.

The chain links TRBV5-6 to TRBJ2-5, with 7 positions matching TRBD1. Germline V gives CDR1 SGHDT, CDR2 YYEEEE. The CDR3 consists of 13 residues. With V trimmed by 5 bases and J by 3 bases, 4 bases remained unmatched. The CDR3 nucleotides are TGTGCCAGCAGATATACAGGGGAAGAGACCCAGTACTTC. Translating gives CASRYTGEETQYF.